This TCR beta chain was found in a study of OX40 agonist ivuxolimab in advanced cancers. About the full investigation: Ivuxolimab was a fully human IgG2 agonistic monoclonal antibody targeting the costimulatory receptor OX40 (CD134). Intravenous ivuxolimab was administered to patients every 2 weeks at six dose levels: 0.01, 0.1, 0.3, 1.5, 3 and 10 mg/kg. Of the approximately 54 patients in dose escalation, some 20 had hepatocellular carcinoma, some 15 had melanoma, 9 had renal cell carcinoma and 9 had head and neck cancer. In the dose-escalation cohort, over 65% of patients were male, and the mean age was around 60 years, with a range of about 23 to 85. Patients were allowed to have had prior anti-PD-1, anti-PD-L1 or anti-CTLA-4 therapy, and around 40% of the dose-escalation patients had previously received checkpoint inhibitors. Partial responses occurred in three dose-escalation patients: two with cutaneous melanoma and one with hepatocellular carcinoma. The purpose of peripheral TCRbeta sequencing was to test whether ivuxolimab changed TCR sequence diversity and led to clonal T-cell expansion. The paper reports the monotherapy dose-escalation portion (N ≈ 50 patients) of the phase I ivuxolimab trial.

The CDR3 numbers 16 residues from cysteine through phenylalanine. The sequence is cut down to CDR3 DNA, 48 bases in frame from base 1. CDR1 SGHVS and CDR2 FQNEAQ were looked up in the germline V gene. V and J are trimmed by 0 bases and 4 bases, and the gene matches miss 4 bases of the junction. The investigation overall reported the following: Low levels of normalized T-cell clonal expansion were also shown by some nonresponding patients. After ivuxolimab, more expanded clones were found on average in CD8+ T cells than in CD4+ T cells. The antigen specificity of the clonally expanded peripheral T cells was not determined. In the 0.1-3.0 mg/kg groups, partial responders had among the lowest normalized peripheral clonal expansion, particularly in CD8+ T cells. Clonal expansion of both CD4+ and CD8+ blood T cells was observed from baseline to week 6 at doses 0.1 to 3.0 mg/kg.

In regard to this clone: Its antigen specificity is not known. Base qualities are missing; no much larger clone stands one base away.

The trial excluded patients who had a history of autoimmune disease or were on systemic immunosuppression. Peripheral blood for TCR sequencing was collected from all dose cohorts at baseline, on cycle 4 day 1, and on cycle 7 day 1. The samples were taken from a phase I, first-in-human, multicenter, open-label dose-escalation trial of ivuxolimab. Adults with locally advanced or metastatic melanoma, renal cell carcinoma, hepatocellular carcinoma or head and neck squamous cell carcinoma were enrolled in the trial. Before TCR sequencing, CD4+ T cells and CD8+ T cells from peripheral blood were sorted into separate populations. Genomic DNA was extracted from sorted cells for sequencing of the TCRbeta CDR3 region. The immunoSEQ Assay was used for sequencing of TCRbeta CDR3 regions. Imported from immuneACCESS, the table was reduced by TCRdb to in-frame sequences with V and J called. These copies leave out some clones; in studies compared against another copy, an unresolved V gene accounts for under half, and the cause of the remainder is not known. The sample table records 20,000 to 30,000 clones; about nine tenths of these occur just once. The ten largest clones represent 20% to 25% of the sample.

The sequence joins TRBV7-8 to TRBJ2-3; 10 central nucleotides agree with TRBD2. The TCR sequence derives from an adult with an advanced solid tumor such as melanoma, head and neck, liver or kidney cancer. The material was CD4+ or CD8+ T cells sorted from blood, obtained in a trial of the OX40 agonist ivuxolimab. The DNA sequence reads TGTGCCAGCAGCTTAGCATCTAGCGGGGGCGCAGATACGCAGTATTTT. Translated, this is CASSLASSGGADTQYF.